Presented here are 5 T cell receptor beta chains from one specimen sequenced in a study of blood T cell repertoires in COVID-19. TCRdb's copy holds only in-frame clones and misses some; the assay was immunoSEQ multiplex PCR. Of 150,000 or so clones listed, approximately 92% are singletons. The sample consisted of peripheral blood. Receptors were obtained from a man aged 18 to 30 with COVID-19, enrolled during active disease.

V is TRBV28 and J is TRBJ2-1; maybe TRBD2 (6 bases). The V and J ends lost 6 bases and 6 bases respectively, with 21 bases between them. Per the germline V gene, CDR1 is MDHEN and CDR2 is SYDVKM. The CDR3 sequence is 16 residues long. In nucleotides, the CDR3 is TGTGCCAGCAGAGGGCCAAGAGGGACTCAGGGCAATGAGCAGTTCTTC. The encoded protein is CASRGPRGTQGNEQFF. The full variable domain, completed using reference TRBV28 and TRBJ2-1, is DVKVTQSSRYLVKRTGEKVFLECVQDMDHENMFWYRQDPGLGLRLIYFSYDVKMKEKGDIPEGYSVSREKKERFSLILESASTNQTSMYLCASRGPRGTQGNEQFFGPGTRLTVL.

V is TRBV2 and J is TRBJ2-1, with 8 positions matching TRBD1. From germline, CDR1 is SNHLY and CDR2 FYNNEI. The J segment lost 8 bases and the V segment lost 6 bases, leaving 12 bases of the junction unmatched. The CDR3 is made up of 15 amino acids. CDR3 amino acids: CASRAGTGGTDEQFF. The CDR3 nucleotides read TGTGCCAGCAGAGCCGGGACAGGTGGAACCGATGAGCAGTTCTTC.

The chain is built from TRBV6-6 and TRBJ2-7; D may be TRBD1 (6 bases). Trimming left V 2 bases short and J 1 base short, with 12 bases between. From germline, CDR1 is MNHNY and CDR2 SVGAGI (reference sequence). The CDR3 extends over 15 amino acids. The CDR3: CASSYRTGLSYEQYF. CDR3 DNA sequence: TGTGCCAGCAGTTACCGAACAGGGCTTTCCTACGAGCAGTACTTC.

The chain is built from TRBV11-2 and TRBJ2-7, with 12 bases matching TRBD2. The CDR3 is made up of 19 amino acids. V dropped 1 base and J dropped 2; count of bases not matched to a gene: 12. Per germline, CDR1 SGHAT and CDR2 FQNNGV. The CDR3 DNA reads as TGTGCCAGCAGCTTAGGCGGCAGTCTCTGGACTAGCGGGACCTACGAGCAGTACTTC. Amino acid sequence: CASSLGGSLWTSGTYEQYF.

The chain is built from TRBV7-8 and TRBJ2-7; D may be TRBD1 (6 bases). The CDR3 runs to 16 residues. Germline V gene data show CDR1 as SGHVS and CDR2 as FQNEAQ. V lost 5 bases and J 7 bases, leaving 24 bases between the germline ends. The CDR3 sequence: CASSPRGYQRSEEQYF. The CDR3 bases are TGTGCCAGCAGCCCGAGGGGGTACCAGCGTTCGGAGGAGCAGTACTTC.